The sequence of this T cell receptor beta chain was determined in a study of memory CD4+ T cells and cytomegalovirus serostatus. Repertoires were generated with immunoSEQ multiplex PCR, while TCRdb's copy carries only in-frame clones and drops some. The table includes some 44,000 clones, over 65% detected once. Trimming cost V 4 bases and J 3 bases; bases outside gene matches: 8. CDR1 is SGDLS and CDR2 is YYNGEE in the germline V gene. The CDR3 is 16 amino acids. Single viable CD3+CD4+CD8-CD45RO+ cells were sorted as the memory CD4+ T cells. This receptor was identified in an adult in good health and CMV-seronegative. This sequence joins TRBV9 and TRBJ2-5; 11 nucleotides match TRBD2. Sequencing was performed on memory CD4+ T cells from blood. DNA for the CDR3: TGTGCCAGCAGCACGCGGCCTAGCGGGGGGAAAGAGACCCAGTACTTC. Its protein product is CASSTRPSGGKETQYF. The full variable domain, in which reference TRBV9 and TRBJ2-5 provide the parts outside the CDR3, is DSGVTQTPKHLITATGQRVTLRCSPRSGDLSVYWYQQSLDQGLQFLIQYYNGEERAKGNILERFSAQQFPDLHSELNLSSLELGDSALYFCASSTRPSGGKETQYFGPGTRLLVL.